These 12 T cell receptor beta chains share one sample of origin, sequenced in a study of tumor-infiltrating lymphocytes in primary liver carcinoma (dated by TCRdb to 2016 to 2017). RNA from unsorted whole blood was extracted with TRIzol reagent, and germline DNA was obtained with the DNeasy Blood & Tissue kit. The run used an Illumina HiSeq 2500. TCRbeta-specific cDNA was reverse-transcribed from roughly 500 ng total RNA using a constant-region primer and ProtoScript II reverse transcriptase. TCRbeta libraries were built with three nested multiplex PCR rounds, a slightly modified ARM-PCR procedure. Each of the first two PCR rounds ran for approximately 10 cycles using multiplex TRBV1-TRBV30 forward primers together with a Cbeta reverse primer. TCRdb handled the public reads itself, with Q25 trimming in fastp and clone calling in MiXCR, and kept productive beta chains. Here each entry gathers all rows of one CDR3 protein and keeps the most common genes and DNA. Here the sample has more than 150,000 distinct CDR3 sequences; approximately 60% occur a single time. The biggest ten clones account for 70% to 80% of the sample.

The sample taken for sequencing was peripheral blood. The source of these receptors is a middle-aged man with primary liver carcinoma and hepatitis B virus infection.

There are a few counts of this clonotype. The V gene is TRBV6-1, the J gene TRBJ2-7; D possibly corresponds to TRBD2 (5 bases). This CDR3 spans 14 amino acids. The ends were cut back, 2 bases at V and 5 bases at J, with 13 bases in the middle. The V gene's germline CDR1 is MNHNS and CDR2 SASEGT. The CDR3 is CASSESTGSDEQYF. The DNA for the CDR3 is TGTGCCAGCAGTGAATCCACGGGGTCCGACGAGCAGTACTTC.

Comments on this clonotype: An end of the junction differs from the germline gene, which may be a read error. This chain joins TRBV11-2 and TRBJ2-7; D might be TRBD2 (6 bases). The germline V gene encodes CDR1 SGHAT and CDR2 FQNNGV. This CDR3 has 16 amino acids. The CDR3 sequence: CASSPGGSSNFYEQCF. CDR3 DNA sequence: TGTGCCAGTAGCCCCGGGGGTTCCTCCAATTTTTACGAGCAGTGCTTC.

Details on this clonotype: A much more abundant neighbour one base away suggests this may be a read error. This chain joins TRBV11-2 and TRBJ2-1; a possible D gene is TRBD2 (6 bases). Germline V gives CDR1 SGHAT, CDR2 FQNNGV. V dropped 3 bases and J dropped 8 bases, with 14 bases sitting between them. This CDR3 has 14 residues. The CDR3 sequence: CASSFGGNGDEQFF. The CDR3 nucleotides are TGTGCCAGCAGCTTCGGCGGGAACGGGGATGAGCAGTTCTTC.

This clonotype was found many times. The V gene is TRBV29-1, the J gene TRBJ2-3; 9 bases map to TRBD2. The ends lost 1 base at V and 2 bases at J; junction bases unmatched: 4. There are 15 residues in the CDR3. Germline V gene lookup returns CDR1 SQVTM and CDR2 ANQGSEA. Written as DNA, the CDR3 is TGCAGCGTTGAAGGGATAGCGGGAGCCACAGATACGCAGTATTTT. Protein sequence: CSVEGIAGATDTQYF.

The CDR3 DNA is TGTGCCAGCAGCCAACAGGGAGAGAACGAGCAGTACTTC. Translation gives CASSQQGENEQYF. The V and J genes are TRBV11-2 and TRBJ2-7, with D possibly matching TRBD1 (6 bases). The germline gives CDR1 SGHAT, CDR2 FQNNGV. The V end was cut by 5 bases, the J end by 5 bases, with 13 bases between. The CDR3 totals 13 residues.

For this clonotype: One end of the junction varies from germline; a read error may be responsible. CDR3: CASSSAGITRESQYF. CDR3 nucleotides: TGTGCCAGCAGCTCCGCTGGGATCACAAGGGAGAGCCAGTACTTC. The chain uses TRBV7-9 and TRBJ2-5; D is perhaps TRBD2 (5 bases). The V gene's germline CDR1 is SEHNR and CDR2 FQNEAQ (reference sequence). The CDR3 covers 15 residues.

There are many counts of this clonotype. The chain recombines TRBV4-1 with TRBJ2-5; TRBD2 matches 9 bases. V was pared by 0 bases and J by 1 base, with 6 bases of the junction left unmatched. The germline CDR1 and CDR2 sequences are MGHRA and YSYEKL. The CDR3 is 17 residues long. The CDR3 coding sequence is TGCGCCAGCAGCCAAGATCTGGGTAGCGGGGGCCAAGAGACCCAGTACTTC. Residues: CASSQDLGSGGQETQYF.

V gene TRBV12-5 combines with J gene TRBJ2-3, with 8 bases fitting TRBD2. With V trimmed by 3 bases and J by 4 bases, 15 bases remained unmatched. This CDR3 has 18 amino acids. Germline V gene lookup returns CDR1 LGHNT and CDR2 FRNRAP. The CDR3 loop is CASGFGLAGPVSADTQYF. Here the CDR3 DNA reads TGTGCTAGTGGTTTTGGTTTAGCGGGACCCGTTAGCGCAGATACGCAGTATTTT. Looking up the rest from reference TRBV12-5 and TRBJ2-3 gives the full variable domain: DARVTQTPRHKVTEMGQEVTMRCQPILGHNTVFWYRQTMMQGLELLAYFRNRAPLDDSGMPKDRFSAEMPDATLATLKIQPSEPRDSAVYFCASGFGLAGPVSADTQYFGPGTRLTVL.

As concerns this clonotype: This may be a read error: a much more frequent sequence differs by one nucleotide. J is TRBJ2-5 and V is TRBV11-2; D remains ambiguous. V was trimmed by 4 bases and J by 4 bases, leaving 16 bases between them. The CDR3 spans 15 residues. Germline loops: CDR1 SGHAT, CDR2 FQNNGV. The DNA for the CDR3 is TGTGCCAGCAGCTACGCGCCCGAGAGGACAGAGACCCAGTACTTC. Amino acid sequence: CASSYAPERTETQYF.

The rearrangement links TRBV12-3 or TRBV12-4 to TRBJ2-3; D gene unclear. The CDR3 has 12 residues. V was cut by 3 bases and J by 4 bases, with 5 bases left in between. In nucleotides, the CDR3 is TGTGCCAGCAGTTTGAATTCAGATACGCAGTATTTT. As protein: CASSLNSDTQYF.

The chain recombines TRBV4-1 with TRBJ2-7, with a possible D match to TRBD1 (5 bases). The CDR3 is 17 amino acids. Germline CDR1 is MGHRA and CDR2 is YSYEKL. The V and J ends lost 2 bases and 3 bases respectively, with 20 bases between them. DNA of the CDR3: TGCGCCAGCAGCCAACGGGCAGGGTTATTAAGTGGCTACGAGCAGTACTTC. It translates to CASSQRAGLLSGYEQYF.

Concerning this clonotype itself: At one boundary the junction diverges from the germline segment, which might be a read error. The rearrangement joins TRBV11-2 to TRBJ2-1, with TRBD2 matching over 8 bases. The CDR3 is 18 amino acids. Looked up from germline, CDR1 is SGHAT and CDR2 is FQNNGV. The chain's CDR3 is CANSQGALTGGPNNEQFF. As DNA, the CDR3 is TGTGCCAACAGCCAAGGGGCCCTAACGGGAGGGCCTAACAATGAGCAGTTCTTC.